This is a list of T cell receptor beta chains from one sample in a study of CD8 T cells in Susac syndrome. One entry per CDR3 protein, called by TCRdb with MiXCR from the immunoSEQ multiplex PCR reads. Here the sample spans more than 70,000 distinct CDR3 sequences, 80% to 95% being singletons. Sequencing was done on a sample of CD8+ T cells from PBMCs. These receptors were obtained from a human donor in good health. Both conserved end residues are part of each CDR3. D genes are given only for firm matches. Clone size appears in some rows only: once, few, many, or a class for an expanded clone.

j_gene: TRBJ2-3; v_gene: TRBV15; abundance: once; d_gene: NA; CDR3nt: TGTGCCACCAGCACCTTGGACCCCTCCAAGGCAGATACGCAGTATTTT; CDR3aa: CATSTLDPSKADTQYF
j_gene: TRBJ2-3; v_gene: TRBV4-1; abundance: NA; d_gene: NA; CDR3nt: TGCGCCAGCAGCCCACGTTCAGCCCAGAGCACAGATACGCAGTATTTT; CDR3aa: CASSPRSAQSTDTQYF
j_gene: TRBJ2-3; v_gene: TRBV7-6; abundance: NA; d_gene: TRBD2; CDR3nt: TGTGCCAGCAGCTCCTCTAGCGGGGGAAGCACAGATACGCAGTATTTT; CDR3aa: CASSSSSGGSTDTQYF
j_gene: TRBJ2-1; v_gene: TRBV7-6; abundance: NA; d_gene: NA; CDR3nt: TGTGCCAGCAGCCCCGGACATCCCGGACAACAGCAGTTCTTC; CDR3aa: CASSPGHPGQQQFF
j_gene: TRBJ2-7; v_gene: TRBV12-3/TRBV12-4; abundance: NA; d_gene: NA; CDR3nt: TGTGCCAGCAGTTCTGGACAATCCTACGAGCAGTACTTC; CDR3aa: CASSSGQSYEQYF
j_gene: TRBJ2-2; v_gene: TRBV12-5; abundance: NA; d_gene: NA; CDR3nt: TGTGCTAGTGGTTTGAGAACAAACACCGGGGAGCTGTTTTTT; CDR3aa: CASGLRTNTGELFF
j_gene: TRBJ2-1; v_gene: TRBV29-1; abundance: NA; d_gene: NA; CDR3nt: TGCAGCGTTGAAGGTACAACGACAGGTTACAATGAGCAGTTCTTC; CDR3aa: CSVEGTTTGYNEQFF
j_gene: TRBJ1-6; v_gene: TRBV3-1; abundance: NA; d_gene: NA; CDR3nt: TGTGCCAGCAGCCATGGGAATTCACCCCTCCACTTT; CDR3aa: CASSHGNSPLHF
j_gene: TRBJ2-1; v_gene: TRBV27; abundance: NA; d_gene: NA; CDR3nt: TGTGCCAGCAGTTTAGGGGCGGGCTCCTACAATGAGCAGTTCTTC; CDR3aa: CASSLGAGSYNEQFF
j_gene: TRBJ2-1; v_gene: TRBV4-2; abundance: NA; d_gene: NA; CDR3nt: TGTGCCAGCAGCCAAGAGGCTACCGACCCCTACAATGAGCAGTTCTTC; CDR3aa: CASSQEATDPYNEQFF
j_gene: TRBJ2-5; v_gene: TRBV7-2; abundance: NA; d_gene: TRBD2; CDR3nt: TGTGCCAGCAGCCCCTTTTGGATCGGCGGGGGGGGAGAGACCCAGTACTTC; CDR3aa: CASSPFWIGGGGETQYF
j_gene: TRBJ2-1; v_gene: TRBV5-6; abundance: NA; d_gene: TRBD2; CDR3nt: TGTGCCAGCAGCTCTCCCTCGGGGGGTCCCTCCTACAATGAGCAGTTCTTC; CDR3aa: CASSSPSGGPSYNEQFF
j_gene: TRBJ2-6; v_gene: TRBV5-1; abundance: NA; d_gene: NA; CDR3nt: TGCGCCAGCAGCTTTCCCCGGGGAAACTCTGGGGCCAACGTCCTGACTTTC; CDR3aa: CASSFPRGNSGANVLTF
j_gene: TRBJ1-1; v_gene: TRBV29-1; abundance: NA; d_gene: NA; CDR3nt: TGCAGCGTTGGGGGGCCCGAAGCTTTCTTT; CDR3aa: CSVGGPEAFF
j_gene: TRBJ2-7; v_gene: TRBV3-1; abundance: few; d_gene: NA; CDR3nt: TGTGCCAGCAGCCAAGATCCTCGCTGGCAGTACTTC; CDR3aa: CASSQDPRWQYF
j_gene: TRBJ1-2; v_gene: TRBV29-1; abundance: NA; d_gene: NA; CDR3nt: TGCAGCGTTGAGGTCCGTCCCTTCGACAGACTCTATGGCTACACCTTC; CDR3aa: CSVEVRPFDRLYGYTF
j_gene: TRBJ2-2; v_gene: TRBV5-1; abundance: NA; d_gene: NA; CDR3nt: TGCGCCAGCAGCTTGGGAGACAGCACCGGGGAGCTGTTTTTT; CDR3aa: CASSLGDSTGELFF